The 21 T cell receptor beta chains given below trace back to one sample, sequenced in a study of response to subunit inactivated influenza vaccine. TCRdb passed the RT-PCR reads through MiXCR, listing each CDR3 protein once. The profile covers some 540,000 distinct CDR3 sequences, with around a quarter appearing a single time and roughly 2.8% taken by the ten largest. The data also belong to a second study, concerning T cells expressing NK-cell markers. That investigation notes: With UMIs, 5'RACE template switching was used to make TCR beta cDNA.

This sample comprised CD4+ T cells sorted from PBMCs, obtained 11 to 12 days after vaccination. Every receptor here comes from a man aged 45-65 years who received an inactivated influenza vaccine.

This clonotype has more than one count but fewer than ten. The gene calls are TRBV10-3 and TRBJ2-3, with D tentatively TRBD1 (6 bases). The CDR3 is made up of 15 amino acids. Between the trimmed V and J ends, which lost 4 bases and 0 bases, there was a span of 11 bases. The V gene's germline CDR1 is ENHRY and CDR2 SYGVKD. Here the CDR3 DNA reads TGTGCCATCAGTGCGGGACACGCTAGCACAGATACGCAGTATTTT. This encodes CAISAGHASTDTQYF.

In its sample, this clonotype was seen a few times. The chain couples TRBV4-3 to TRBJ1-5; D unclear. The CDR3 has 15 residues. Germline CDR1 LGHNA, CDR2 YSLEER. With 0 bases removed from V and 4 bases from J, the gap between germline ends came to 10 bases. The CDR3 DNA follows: TGCGCCAGCAGCCAAGAACAATACCCTAATCAGCCCCAGCATTTT. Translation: CASSQEQYPNQPQHF.

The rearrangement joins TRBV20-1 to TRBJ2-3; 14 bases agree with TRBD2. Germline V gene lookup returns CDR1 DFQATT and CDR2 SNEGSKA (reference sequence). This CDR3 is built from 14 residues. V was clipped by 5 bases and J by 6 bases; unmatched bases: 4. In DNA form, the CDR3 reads TGCAGTGCTTCGGGACTAGCGGGAGACGATACGCAGTATTTT. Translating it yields CSASGLAGDDTQYF.

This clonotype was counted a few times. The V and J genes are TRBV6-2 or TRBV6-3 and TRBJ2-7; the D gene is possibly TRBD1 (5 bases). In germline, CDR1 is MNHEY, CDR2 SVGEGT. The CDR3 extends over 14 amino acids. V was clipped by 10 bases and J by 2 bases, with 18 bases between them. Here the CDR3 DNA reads TGTGCCATCCGCTCGTGGGGCAAGCCCTACGAGCAGTACTTC. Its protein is CAIRSWGKPYEQYF.

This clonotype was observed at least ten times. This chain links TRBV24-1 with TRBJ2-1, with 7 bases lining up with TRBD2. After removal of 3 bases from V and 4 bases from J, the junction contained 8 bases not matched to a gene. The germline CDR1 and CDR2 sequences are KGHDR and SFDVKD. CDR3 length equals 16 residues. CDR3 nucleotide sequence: TGTGCCACCAGTGATGCGGGAGAAAGAGAGTACAATGAGCAGTTCTTC. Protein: CATSDAGEREYNEQFF.

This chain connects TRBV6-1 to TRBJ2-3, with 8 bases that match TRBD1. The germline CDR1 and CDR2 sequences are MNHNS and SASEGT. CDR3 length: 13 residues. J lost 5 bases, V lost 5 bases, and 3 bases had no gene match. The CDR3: CASSKDREDTQYF. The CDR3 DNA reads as TGTGCCAGCAGTAAGGACAGGGAAGATACGCAGTATTTT.

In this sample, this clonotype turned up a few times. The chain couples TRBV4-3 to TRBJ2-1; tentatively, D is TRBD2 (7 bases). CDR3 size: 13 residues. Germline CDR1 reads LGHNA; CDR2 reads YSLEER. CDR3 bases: TGCTCACGTGTGGGGGGGCTCAAGGATGAGCAGTTCTTC. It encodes CSRVGGLKDEQFF.

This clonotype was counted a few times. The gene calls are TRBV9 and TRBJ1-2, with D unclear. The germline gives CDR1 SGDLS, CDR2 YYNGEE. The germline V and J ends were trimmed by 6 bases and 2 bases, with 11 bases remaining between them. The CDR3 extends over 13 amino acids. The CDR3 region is CASISTGNYGYTF. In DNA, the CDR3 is TGTGCCAGCATTTCTACGGGGAACTATGGCTACACCTTC.

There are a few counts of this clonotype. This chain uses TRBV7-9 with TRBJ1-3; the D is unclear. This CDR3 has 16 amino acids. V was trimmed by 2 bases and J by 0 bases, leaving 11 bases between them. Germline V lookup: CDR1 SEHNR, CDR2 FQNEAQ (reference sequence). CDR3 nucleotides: TGTGCCAGCAGCTTATTCAAGGAGATCTCTGGAAACACCATATATTTT. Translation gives CASSLFKEISGNTIYF.

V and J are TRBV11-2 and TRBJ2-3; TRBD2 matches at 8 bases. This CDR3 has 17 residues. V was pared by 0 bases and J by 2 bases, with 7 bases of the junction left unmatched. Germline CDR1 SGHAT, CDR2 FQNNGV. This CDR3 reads CASSLDPAGAPTDTQYF. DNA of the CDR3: TGTGCCAGCAGCTTAGATCCAGCGGGGGCCCCCACAGATACGCAGTATTTT.

The CDR3 DNA is TGTGCCAGCAGAAATAATAATTCACCCCTCCACTTT. This encodes CASRNNNSPLHF. V and J are TRBV2 and TRBJ1-6; D is unclear. V was trimmed by 6 bases and J by 5 bases, leaving 5 bases between them. CDR1 is SNHLY and CDR2 is FYNNEI in the germline V gene. This CDR3 region has 12 residues.

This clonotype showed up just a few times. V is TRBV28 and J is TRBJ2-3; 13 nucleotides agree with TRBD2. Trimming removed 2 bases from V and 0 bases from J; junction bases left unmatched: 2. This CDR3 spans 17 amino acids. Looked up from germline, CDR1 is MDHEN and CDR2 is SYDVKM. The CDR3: CASSLTSGRASTDTQYF. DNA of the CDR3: TGTGCCAGCAGTTTAACTAGCGGGAGGGCAAGCACAGATACGCAGTATTTT.

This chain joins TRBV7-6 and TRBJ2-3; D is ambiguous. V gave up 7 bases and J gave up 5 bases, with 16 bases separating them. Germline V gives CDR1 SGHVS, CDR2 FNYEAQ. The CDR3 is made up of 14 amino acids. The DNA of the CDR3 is TGTGCCAGCACCCGGAGTGGGGTCGGAGATACGCAGTATTTT. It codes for CASTRSGVGDTQYF.

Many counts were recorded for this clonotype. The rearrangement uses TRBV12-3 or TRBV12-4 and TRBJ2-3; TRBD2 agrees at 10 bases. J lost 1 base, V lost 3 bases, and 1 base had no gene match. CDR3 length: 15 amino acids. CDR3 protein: CASSFGLAGTDTQYF. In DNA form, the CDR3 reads TGTGCCAGCAGTTTCGGACTAGCGGGCACAGATACGCAGTATTTT.

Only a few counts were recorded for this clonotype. The chain's CDR3 is CASRRQGISGANVLTF. The CDR3 DNA reads TGTGCCAGCAGGCGACAGGGGATCTCTGGGGCCAACGTCCTGACTTTC. The genes are TRBV6-1 and TRBJ2-6, with TRBD1 identical over 8 bases. The CDR3 is 16 residues long. Germline-derived CDR1 and CDR2 are MNHNS and SASEGT. Trimming took 6 bases from V and 0 from J; bases not matched to a gene: 4.

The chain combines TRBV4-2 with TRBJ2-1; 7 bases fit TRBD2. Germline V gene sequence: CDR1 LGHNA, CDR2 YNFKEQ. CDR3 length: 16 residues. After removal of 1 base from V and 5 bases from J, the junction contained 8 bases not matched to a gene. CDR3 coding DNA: TGTGCCAGCAGCCAAGGTATCGGGGGGACCCACAATGAGCAGTTCTTC. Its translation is CASSQGIGGTHNEQFF.

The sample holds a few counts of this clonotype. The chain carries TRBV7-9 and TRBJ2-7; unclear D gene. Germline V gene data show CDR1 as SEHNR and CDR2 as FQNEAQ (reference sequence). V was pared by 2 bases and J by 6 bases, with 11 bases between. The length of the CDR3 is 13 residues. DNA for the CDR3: TGTGCCAGCAGCTTACCCCCACGGAGCGAGCAGTACTTC. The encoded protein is CASSLPPRSEQYF.

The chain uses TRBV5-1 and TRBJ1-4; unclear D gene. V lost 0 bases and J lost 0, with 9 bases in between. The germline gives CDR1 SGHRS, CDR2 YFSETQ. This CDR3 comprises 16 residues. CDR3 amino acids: CASSLGPVSTNEKLFF. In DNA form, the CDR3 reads TGCGCCAGCAGCTTGGGCCCAGTGTCAACTAATGAAAAACTGTTTTTT.

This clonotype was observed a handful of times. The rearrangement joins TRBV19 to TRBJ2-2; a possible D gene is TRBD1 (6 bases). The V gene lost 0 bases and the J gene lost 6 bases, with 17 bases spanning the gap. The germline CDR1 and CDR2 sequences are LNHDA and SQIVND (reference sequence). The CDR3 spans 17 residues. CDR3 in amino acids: CASSIDFQGSFAGELFF. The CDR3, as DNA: TGTGCCAGTAGTATAGATTTTCAGGGGAGCTTCGCCGGGGAGCTGTTTTTT. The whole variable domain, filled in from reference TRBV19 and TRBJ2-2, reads DGGITQSPKYLFRKEGQNVTLSCEQNLNHDAMYWYRQDPGQGLRLIYYSQIVNDFQKGDIAEGYSVSREKKESFPLTVTSAQKNPTAFYLCASSIDFQGSFAGELFFGEGSRLTVL.

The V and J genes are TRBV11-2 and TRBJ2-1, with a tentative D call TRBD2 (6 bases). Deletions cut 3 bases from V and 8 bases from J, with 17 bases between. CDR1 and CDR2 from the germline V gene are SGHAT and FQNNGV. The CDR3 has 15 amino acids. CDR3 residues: CASSFRGNERYEQFF. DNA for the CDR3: TGTGCCAGCAGCTTTCGCGGGAACGAGAGGTATGAGCAGTTCTTC.

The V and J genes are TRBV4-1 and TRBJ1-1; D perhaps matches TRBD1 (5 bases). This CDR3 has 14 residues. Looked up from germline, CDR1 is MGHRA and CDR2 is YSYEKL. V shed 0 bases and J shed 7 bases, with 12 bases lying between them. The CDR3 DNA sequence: TGCGCCAGCAGCCAAGAGGGGGGGTTGGGTGAAGCTTTCTTT. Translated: CASSQEGGLGEAFF.